This T cell receptor (beta chain) emerged from a study of monozygotic twins with inflammatory bowel disease. Study-level points and caveats: Against healthy co-twins, IBD patients had lower TCRbeta diversity (measured by inverse Simpson).

A word on this clonotype: Its antigen remains unknown.

Donors each contributed one blood sample measuring around 2.5 ml. Whole blood without T cell sorting served as the source of isolated total RNA. The CDR3 contains 14 residues. Germline-derived CDR1 and CDR2 are SGHRS and YFSETQ. One entry per CDR3 protein, without DNA, is what TCRdb gives after re-calling the 5' RACE reads. The clone table shows more than 350,000 distinct CDR3 sequences, with the ten largest holding about 2.6%. The sequence derives from a human donor with ulcerative colitis or Crohn's disease, or a healthy co-twin of an affected twin (not recorded which). This rearrangement joins TRBV5-1 to TRBJ1-5. Sequencing input: blood. The CDR3: CASSLGGVGQPHHF.